This T cell receptor (beta chain) was profiled in a study of response to subunit inactivated influenza vaccine. This clonotype showed up many times. MiXCR, applied by TCRdb to the RT-PCR reads, yields one record per CDR3 protein. The sample has approximately 500,000 distinct CDR3 sequences, 14% seen once. The CDR3 loop spans 13 amino acids. Looked up from germline, CDR1 is ENHRY and CDR2 is SYGVKD. Losses at the gene ends were 10 bases for V and 1 base for J; bases not matched to a gene: 5. This material consisted of PBMCs from blood, taken about 12 days after vaccination. The chain joins TRBV10-3 to TRBJ2-7, with TRBD1 identical over 9 bases. The receptor's source is a man aged 50 to 59 who received an inactivated influenza vaccine. CDR3 sequence: CATRDRESYEQYF. The DNA of the CDR3 is TGTGCCACCCGGGACAGGGAGTCCTACGAGCAGTACTTC.